This entry features one T cell receptor beta chain sequence. This clonotype occurred many times. The antigen it binds to is not known. No base quality information exists; no much larger clone differs at one position. This record belongs to a study of regulatory T cells in long-lasting Graves disease (dated by TCRdb to the early 2020s). Notes on the research overall: Patients with newly diagnosed Graves' disease had been on antithyroid drugs for under 3 months. This study used TCR sequencing and RNA sequencing of peripheral blood to compare persistent Graves' disease patients against newly diagnosed Graves' disease patients. The study took place in China and was registered as a clinical trial. A total of 35 or so samples were covered by TCR sequencing, comprising around 13 persistent and around 20 newly diagnosed Graves' disease patients. The investigation overall reported the following: Only the TCR beta chain was sequenced and analyzed. The authors acknowledged the small sample size as a limitation that may reduce accuracy. Compared with newly diagnosed patients, patients with persistent Graves' disease had lower TCR Shannon entropy and fewer highly expanded clones, which suggests clonal expansion. A larger number of public clonotypes was shared among persistent patients (more than 2,500) than among newly diagnosed patients (roughly 970). The study examined only peripheral blood because the primary lesion, thyroid tissue, could not be accessed. Preferential use of TRBV28, TRBJ1-2 and TRBJ2-5 was observed in persistent disease, whereas TRBV20-1 and TRBJ2-1 were favored in newly diagnosed disease.

The time point label corresponds to: newly diagnosed GD, antithyroid drugs for less than 3 months. For both TCR sequencing and RNA sequencing, RNA was extracted from PBMCs in TRIzol. Graves' disease was diagnosed according to American Thyroid Association guidelines. The patients came from an endocrinology department in Xi'an, China. Each patient gave about 8.1 milliliters of peripheral blood, collected in an EDTA anticoagulant tube. PBMCs were isolated by Ficoll Paque Plus density gradient separation without further T cell sorting. An Agilent 2100 Bioanalyzer and agarose gel were used to check RNA quality, while a NanoDrop 2000 measured RNA concentration. The library came from multiplex PCR. Sequencing took place on an Illumina HiSeq 4000. CDR3 regions were amplified by Arm-PCR with iRepertoire HTBI primers to construct TCR beta libraries. Before sequencing, the PCR products underwent gel purification. In the original analysis: Across samples, roughly 60 TRBV and 15 or so TRBJ segments were identified and used for gene usage analysis of CDR3 amino acid clonotypes. Filtered high-quality paired reads were merged into contigs using COPE and FqMerger. BLAST was used to align contigs to IMGT TRBV, TRBD and TRBJ reference genes, and CDR3 was defined according to IMGT. Clonotypes above 0.1% frequency were classified as highly expanded clones. Repertoire diversity was measured by Shannon entropy, and V-J evenness by the Gini coefficient. Clonotypes shared by more than one individual were considered public. TCRdb reran the public reads through fastp at Q25 and MiXCR, keeping productive beta chains. CDR3 protein sequences are deduplicated, and each keeps its most common genes and DNA. The V and J calls, along with clone size, are taken from TCRdb and not from the paper's own processing. In this sample the table shows about 500,000 distinct CDR3 sequences, about 17% of which occur a single time. About 12% of the sample rests with the top ten.

The germline V gene (reference sequence) provides CDR1 MNHEY and CDR2 SMNVEV. The CDR3 contains 13 residues, cysteine and phenylalanine counted. The DNA shown is the 39-base CDR3, in frame from base 1. After removal of 7 bases from V and 9 bases from J, the junction retains 8 bases not matched to a gene. These same data were also listed under a study on T cells in Graves' hyperthyroidism and ophthalmopathy. Per the second study: A patient counted as having stable Graves' hyperthyroidism if no progression to ophthalmopathy occurred over 18 months of follow-up. Hyperthyroidism patients were newly diagnosed, had a disease duration of under 2 months, and were aged 18 to 65 years. Patients with uncontrolled infections, other autoimmune diseases, pregnancy or lactation were excluded. Clinical symptoms, serum thyroxine and TRAb, thyroid ultrasound, and orbital computed tomography formed the basis for the diagnoses. The TCR CDR3 was subjected to a first round of RT-PCR using the HTBI primer set and the Qiagen OneStep RT-PCR kit. Most expanded thyroid clonotypes (frequency above 0.001) were also detected in blood, a finding suggesting that blood repertoires may reflect thyroid immune responses. A model built on a 13 V-J signature distinguished ophthalmopathy from stable hyperthyroidism, reaching about 88% sensitivity and 81.08% specificity in cross-validation and 80%/75% in testing. In validation, progression to ophthalmopathy was predicted by the model with around 71% sensitivity and roughly 76% specificity, a median of roughly 6.4 months before onset. TCR V-J signatures able to tell the groups apart were searched for in a discovery cohort of around 95 patients, of whom approximately 40 had Graves' ophthalmopathy and roughly 59 had stable Graves' hyperthyroidism. Prospective prediction of ophthalmopathy was tested in an independent validation cohort of approximately 19 hyperthyroidism patients and 15 to 17 patients who later progressed to ophthalmopathy. For training and testing, the 100 or so patients in the discovery cohort were randomly divided in a 7:3 ratio. In addition, the study compared T-cell repertoires in thyroid tissue and in blood from roughly six Graves' hyperthyroidism patients. Following sampling, methimazole starting at 30 mg daily was given to hyperthyroidism patients, and high-dose intravenous methylprednisolone was given to ophthalmopathy patients. Libraries were constructed in a second round of multiplex PCR, after which size selection and purification were carried out. Libraries were sequenced paired-end with 100 bp reads on an Illumina HiSeq2000. Raw data were processed with SOAPnuke, discarding reads with adapters, uncalled bases, mean Phred below 15, or no exact constant-primer or identifier match. COPE v1.2.5 was used to merge the high-quality paired reads, and each unique nucleotide sequence was defined as a clonotype. Clonotypes were aligned to IMGT TRBV, TRBD and TRBJ reference segments using MiTCR v1.1. The analysis included only V-J combinations with a frequency above 0.0001, which together covered approximately 99% of the repertoires. A TCS score was defined as the ratio between F50 (clonal expansion) and ExV (chaos), using BLOSUM62-based TCRdist between CDR3 peptides within each V-J. Welch's t-statistics and random forest reduced 450 to 600 V-J features to 10 to 15, which were used in a naive Bayes classifier (R e1071). Sample size was not statistically predetermined, and blinding of investigators to group allocation was not performed. The paper describes TCR Vbeta CDR3 sequencing of 140 or so peripheral blood samples, made up of 43 ophthalmopathy patients, some 76 hyperthyroidism patients and around 17 progressor patients.

The sequencing used peripheral blood mononuclear cells (PBMCs), collected at new diagnosis, from a patient treated with antithyroid drugs. This TCR was sampled from a man aged 40-55 years with Graves disease. Donor details come from another sample of the same person, matched by shared clones. The chain is made from TRBV27 and TRBJ2-4; a stretch of 8 junction bases matches TRBD1. The CDR3 amino acid sequence is: CASTQGASGIQYF. Here is the DNA: TGTGCCAGCACCCAGGGGGCGTCGGGCATTCAGTACTTC.